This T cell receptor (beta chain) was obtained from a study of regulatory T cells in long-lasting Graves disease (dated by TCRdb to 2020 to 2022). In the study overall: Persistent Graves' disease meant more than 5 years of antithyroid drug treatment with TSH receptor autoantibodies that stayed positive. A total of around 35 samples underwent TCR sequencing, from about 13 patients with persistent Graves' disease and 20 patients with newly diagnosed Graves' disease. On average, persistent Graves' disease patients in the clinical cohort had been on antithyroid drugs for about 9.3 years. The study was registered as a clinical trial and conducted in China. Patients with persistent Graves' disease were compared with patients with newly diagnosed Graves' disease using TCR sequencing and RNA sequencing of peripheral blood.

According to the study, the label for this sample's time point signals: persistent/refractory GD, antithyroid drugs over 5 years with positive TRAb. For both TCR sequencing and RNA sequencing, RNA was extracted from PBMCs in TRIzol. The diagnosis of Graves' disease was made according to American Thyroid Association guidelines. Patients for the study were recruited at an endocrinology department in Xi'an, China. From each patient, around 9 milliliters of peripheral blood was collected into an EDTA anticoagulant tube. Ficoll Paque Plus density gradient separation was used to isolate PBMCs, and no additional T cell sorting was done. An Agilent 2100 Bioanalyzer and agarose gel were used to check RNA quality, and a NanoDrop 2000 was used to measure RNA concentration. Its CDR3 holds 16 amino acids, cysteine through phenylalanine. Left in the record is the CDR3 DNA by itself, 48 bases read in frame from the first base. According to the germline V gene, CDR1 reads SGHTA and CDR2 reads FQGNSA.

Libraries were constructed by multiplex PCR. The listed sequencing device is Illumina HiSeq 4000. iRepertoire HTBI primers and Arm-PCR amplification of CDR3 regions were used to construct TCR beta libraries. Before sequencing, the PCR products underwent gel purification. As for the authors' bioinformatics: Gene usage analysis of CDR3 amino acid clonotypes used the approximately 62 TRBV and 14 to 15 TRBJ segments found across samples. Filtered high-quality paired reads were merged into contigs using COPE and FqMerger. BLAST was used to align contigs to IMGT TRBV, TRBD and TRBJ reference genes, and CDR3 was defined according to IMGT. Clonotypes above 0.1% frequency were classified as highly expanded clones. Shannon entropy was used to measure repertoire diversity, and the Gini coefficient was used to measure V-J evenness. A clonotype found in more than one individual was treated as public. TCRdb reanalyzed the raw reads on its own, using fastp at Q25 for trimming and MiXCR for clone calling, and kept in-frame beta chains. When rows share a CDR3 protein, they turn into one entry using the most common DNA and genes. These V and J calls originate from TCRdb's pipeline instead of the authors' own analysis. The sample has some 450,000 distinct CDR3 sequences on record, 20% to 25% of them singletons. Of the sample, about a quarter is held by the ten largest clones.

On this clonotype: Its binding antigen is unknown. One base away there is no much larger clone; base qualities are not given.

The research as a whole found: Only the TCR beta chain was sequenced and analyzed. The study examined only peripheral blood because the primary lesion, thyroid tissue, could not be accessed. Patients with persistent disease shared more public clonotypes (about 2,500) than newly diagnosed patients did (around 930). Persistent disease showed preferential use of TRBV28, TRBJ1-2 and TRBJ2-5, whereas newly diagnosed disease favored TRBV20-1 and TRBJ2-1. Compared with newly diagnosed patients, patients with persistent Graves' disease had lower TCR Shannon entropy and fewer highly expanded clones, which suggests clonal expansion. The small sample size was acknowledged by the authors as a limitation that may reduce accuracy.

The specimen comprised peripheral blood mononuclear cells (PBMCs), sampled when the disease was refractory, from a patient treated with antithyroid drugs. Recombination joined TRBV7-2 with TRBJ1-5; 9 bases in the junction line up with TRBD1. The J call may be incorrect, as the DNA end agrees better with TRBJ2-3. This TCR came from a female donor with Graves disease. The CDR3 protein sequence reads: CASSSEDRGNNQPQYF. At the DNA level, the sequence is TGTGCCAGCAGCTCCGAGGACAGGGGTAACAATCAGCCCCAGTATTTT.